Sequencing of this T cell receptor beta chain was carried out in a study of blood T cell repertoires in COVID-19. About this clone itself: Other DNA sequences within the sample encode an identical CDR3.

Here immunoSEQ multiplex PCR was the method, and the copy in TCRdb shows in-frame clones only, minus some. The sample contains 300,000 to 450,000 clones, around 90% of which appear only once. The clonotype comes from a woman under 40 with COVID-19, enrolled during active disease. Source material: peripheral blood.

The CDR3 protein is CASSYSGQGDTEAFF. In DNA, the CDR3 is TGTGCCAGCAGTTACTCAGGACAGGGGGACACTGAAGCTTTCTTT. This chain links TRBV6-5 with TRBJ1-1; 10 positions agree with TRBD1. Germline CDR1 and CDR2: MNHEY and SVGAGI. V gave up 0 bases and J gave up 3 bases; unmatched junction bases: 1. This CDR3 has 15 residues.